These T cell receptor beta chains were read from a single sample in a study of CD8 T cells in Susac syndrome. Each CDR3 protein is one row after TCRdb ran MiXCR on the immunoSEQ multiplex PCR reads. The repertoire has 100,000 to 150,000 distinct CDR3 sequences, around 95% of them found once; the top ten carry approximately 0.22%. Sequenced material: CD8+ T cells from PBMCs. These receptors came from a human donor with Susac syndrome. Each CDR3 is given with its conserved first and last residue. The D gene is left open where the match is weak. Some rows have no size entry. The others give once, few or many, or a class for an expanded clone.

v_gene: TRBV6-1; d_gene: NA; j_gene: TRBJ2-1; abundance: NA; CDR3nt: TGTGCCAGCAGTGAAGCAGGGGGAGGTGAGCAGTTCTTC; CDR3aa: CASSEAGGGEQFF
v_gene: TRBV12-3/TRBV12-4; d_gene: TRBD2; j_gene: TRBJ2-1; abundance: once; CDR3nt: TGTGCCAGCCAGGGACTACTCTCCTACAATGAGCAGTTCTTC; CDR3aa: CASQGLLSYNEQFF
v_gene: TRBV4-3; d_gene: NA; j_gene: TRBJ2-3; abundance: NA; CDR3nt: TGCGCCAGCAGCCTCCGAGGGTTAGGGGGGGATACGCAGTATTTT; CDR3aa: CASSLRGLGGDTQYF
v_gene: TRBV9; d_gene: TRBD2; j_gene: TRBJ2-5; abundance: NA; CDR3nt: TGTGCCAGCAGCGTAGGGGCTAGCGGGGAGCAAGAGACCCAGTACTTC; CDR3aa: CASSVGASGEQETQYF
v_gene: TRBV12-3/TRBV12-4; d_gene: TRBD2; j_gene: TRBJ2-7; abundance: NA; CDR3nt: TGTGCCAGCAAAGGAGCGGGAGTCCCCACCGGGCCGCACTACGAGCAGTACTTC; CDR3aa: CASKGAGVPTGPHYEQYF
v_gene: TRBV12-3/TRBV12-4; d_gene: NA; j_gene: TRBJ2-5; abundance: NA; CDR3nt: TGTGCCAGCAGCGAATTAGGGTTGGGGCTGCAAGAGACCCAGTACTTC; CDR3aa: CASSELGLGLQETQYF
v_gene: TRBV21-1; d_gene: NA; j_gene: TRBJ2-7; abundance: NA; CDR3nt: TGTGCCAGCAGCAAGATGGGGGGGGCCCCATACCCCTCCTACGAGCAGTACTTC; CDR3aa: CASSKMGGAPYPSYEQYF
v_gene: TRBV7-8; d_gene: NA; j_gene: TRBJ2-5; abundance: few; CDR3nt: TGTGCCAGCAGCTTAGGTTCAGGGTACCAAGAGACCCAGTACTTC; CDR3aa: CASSLGSGYQETQYF
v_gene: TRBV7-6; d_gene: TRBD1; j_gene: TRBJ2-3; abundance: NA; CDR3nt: TGTGCCAGCAGCCCAGGGGGTAGGGCGCAGTATTTT; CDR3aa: CASSPGGRAQYF
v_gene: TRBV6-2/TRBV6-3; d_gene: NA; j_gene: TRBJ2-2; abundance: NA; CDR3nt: TGTGCCAGCAGTCCACCCCCGGACAGCACCGGGGAGCTGTTTTTT; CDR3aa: CASSPPPDSTGELFF
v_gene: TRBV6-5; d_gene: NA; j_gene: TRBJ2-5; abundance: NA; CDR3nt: TGTGCCAGCAGTTACCGGGATCCGGAGACCCAGTACTTC; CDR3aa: CASSYRDPETQYF
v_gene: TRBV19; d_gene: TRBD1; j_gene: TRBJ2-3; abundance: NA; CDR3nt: TGTGCCAGTAGTACCCTACAGGGGGCTTTCACAGATACGCAGTATTTT; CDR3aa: CASSTLQGAFTDTQYF